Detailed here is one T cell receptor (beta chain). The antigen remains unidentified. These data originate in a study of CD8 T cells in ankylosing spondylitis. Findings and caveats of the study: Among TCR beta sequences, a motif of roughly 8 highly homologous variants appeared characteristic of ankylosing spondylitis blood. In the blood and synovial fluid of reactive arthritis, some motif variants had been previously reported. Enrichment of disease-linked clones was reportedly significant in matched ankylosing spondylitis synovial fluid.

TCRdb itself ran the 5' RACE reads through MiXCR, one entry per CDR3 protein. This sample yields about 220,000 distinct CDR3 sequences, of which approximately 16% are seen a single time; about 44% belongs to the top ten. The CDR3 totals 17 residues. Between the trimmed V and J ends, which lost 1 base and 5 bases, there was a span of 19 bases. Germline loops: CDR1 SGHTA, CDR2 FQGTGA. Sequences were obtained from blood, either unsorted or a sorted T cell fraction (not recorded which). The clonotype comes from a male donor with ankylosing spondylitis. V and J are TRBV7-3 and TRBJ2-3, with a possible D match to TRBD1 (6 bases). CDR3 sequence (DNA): TGTGCCAGCAGCTTAAATGGGGGCGGACAGTCCGAAGATACGCAGTATTTT. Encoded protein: CASSLNGGGQSEDTQYF. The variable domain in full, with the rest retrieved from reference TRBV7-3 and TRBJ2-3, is GAGVSQTPSNKVTEKGKYVELRCDPISGHTALYWYRQSLGQGPEFLIYFQGTGAADDSGLPNDRFFAVRPEGSVSTLKIQRTERGDSAVYLCASSLNGGGQSEDTQYFGPGTRLTVL.